These 7 T cell receptor beta chains came from one sample sequenced in a study of blood T cell repertoires in COVID-19. Sequencing was performed with immunoSEQ multiplex PCR; in TCRdb, only in-frame clones are kept and a portion is missing. Of about 170,000 clones in the sample, around nine tenths were seen once. The sample comprised peripheral blood. These receptors all stem from a man aged 18 to 30 with active or convalescent COVID-19.

The J gene is TRBJ1-4, the V gene TRBV7-8; D may be TRBD1 (6 bases). The CDR3 is 19 amino acids. Trimming pared 8 bases from V and 0 bases from J, leaving 25 bases between. In germline, CDR1 is SGHVS, CDR2 FQNEAQ. DNA for the CDR3: TGTGCCAGCCTTCCTCGGGGGGGGGCGAATTTTGCAACTAATGAAAAACTGTTTTTT. Protein sequence: CASLPRGGANFATNEKLFF.

The V and J genes are TRBV7-6 and TRBJ1-5, with D perhaps matching TRBD1 (6 bases). Germline CDR1 reads SGHVS; CDR2 reads FNYEAQ. This CDR3 has 15 amino acids. V was trimmed by 1 base and J by 6 bases, leaving 13 bases between them. CDR3 protein: CASSLDPTGSQPQHF. CDR3 DNA: TGTGCCAGCAGCTTAGATCCGACAGGTAGTCAGCCCCAGCATTTT. Full variable domain (outside the CDR3, taken from reference TRBV7-6 and TRBJ1-5): GAGVSQSPRYKVTKRGQDVALRCDPISGHVSLYWYRQALGQGPEFLTYFNYEAQQDKSGLPNDRFSAERPEGSISTLTIQRTEQRDSAMYRCASSLDPTGSQPQHFGDGTRLSIL.

A few counts support this clone. This rearrangement joins TRBV5-1 to TRBJ1-1, with D perhaps matching TRBD1 (6 bases). Trimming removed 4 bases from V and 5 bases from J, with 18 bases in between. Per germline, CDR1 SGHRS and CDR2 YFSETQ. The CDR3 consists of 15 residues. Written as DNA, the CDR3 is TGCGCCAGCAGCATGAGCGAGGGGGATAAGACTGAAGCTTTCTTT. Residues: CASSMSEGDKTEAFF.

V gene TRBV11-3 combines with J gene TRBJ2-5, with a possible D match to TRBD2 (6 bases). This CDR3 region has 12 residues. V was trimmed by 7 bases and J by 4 bases, leaving 10 bases between them. CDR1 and CDR2 (germline): SGHNT, YENEEA. CDR3 region: CASTYGGETQYF. CDR3 in DNA: TGTGCCAGCACCTACGGGGGAGAGACCCAGTACTTC.

This clone was recorded many times. The chain links TRBV20-1 to TRBJ1-1; D call uncertain. Trimming shortened V by 3 bases and J by 3 bases, and 8 bases separated the two germline ends. Germline V gene data show CDR1 as DFQATT and CDR2 as SNEGSKA (reference sequence). The CDR3 is 12 amino acids. In nucleotides, the CDR3 is TGCAGTGCTAGTCCGTTTGACACTGAAGCTTTCTTT. This gives the protein CSASPFDTEAFF.

The chain couples TRBV30 to TRBJ2-1; 10 nucleotides line up with TRBD2. The CDR3 totals 11 residues. Germline V gives CDR1 GTSNPN, CDR2 SVGIG (reference sequence). V was pared by 1 base and J by 15 bases, with 3 bases of the junction left unmatched. CDR3 region: CAWSASGSLFF. CDR3 nucleotide sequence: TGTGCCTGGAGTGCTAGCGGGAGCCTGTTCTTC.

The V gene is TRBV6-2 or TRBV6-3, the J gene TRBJ2-7; 10 nucleotides agree with TRBD2. With 1 base clipped from V and 1 base from J, the junction kept 1 base outside the gene matches. Germline CDR1 and CDR2: MNHEY and SVGEGT. The CDR3 contains 15 residues. The CDR3 region has the DNA TGTGCCAGCAGTTACTTACTAGCGGGATCCTACGAGCAGTACTTC. Amino acid sequence: CASSYLLAGSYEQYF.